One and the same sample provided the 28 T cell receptor beta chains below, sequenced in a study of PD-1 blockade in classical Hodgkin lymphoma. Method: immunoSEQ multiplex PCR; TCRdb's copy keeps in-frame clones and lacks some. The sample shows about 94,000 clones, approximately 92% of them seen only once. Every patient relapsed after autologous stem cell transplantation, and brentuximab vedotin exposure varied. The sample in question was peripheral blood mononuclear cells (PBMCs), obtained before the second cycle of nivolumab. These receptors were collected from a human donor with classical Hodgkin lymphoma.

The rearrangement links TRBV9 to TRBJ2-3, with 10 bases matching TRBD1. The V gene's germline CDR1 is SGDLS and CDR2 YYNGEE. Germline trimming cut 3 bases from V and 5 bases from J; bases unmatched to any gene: 3. The CDR3 runs to 14 residues. The CDR3 loop reads CASSADRGIDTQYF. The CDR3 DNA follows: TGTGCCAGCAGCGCGGACAGGGGGATAGATACGCAGTATTTT. Complete variable domain (other parts from reference TRBV9 and TRBJ2-3): DSGVTQTPKHLITATGQRVTLRCSPRSGDLSVYWYQQSLDQGLQFLIQYYNGEERAKGNILERFSAQQFPDLHSELNLSSLELGDSALYFCASSADRGIDTQYFGPGTRLTVL.

The rearrangement uses TRBV5-1 and TRBJ2-5; D is unclear. Germline V gene data show CDR1 as SGHRS and CDR2 as YFSETQ. V was pared by 6 bases and J by 2 bases, with 11 bases between. CDR3 length: 13 amino acids. CDR3 residues: CASTGPEQETQYF. The CDR3 bases are TGCGCCAGCACCGGGCCAGAACAAGAGACCCAGTACTTC.

The chain employs TRBV5-1 and TRBJ2-6; the D is unclear. The CDR3 length is 17 residues. Trimming shortened V by 0 bases and J by 0 bases, and 10 bases separated the two germline ends. CDR1 is SGHRS, CDR2 YFSETQ, per germline. Here the CDR3 DNA reads TGCGCCAGCAGCTTGGGGCAGCGCCTCTCTGGGGCCAACGTCCTGACTTTC. This codes for CASSLGQRLSGANVLTF.

V gene TRBV2 combines with J gene TRBJ1-5; D uncertain. The CDR3 runs 13 residues. Trimming shortened V by 4 bases and J by 5 bases, and 9 bases separated the two germline ends. From germline, CDR1 is SNHLY and CDR2 FYNNEI. CDR3 nucleotide sequence: TGTGCCAGCAGTGTTACAGTTTATCAGCCCCAGCATTTT. Its protein product is CASSVTVYQPQHF.

CDR3 region: CASSSDPTGNEQYF. CDR3 coding DNA: TGTGCCAGCAGCTCTGACCCGACAGGGAACGAGCAGTACTTC. The chain carries TRBV7-8 and TRBJ2-7, with 7 bases fitting TRBD1. This CDR3 region has 14 residues. The germline V gene has CDR1 SGHVS and CDR2 FQNEAQ. J lost 5 bases, V lost 4 bases, and 8 bases had no gene match.

This chain uses TRBV10-3 with TRBJ1-2, with 10 bases lining up with TRBD1. CDR3 length: 14 amino acids. Germline loops: CDR1 ENHRY, CDR2 SYGVKD. The J segment lost 3 bases and the V segment lost 4 bases, leaving 2 bases of the junction unmatched. The CDR3 DNA reads as TGTGCCATCAGTGCCGGGACAGGGGACTATGGCTACACCTTC. This sequence encodes CAISAGTGDYGYTF.

The V and J genes are TRBV7-9 and TRBJ1-4, with D perhaps matching TRBD1 (6 bases). V lost 1 base and J 8 bases, leaving 11 bases between the germline ends. The CDR3 totals 14 residues. Germline V CDR1 and CDR2: SEHNR, FQNEAQ (reference sequence). The CDR3 DNA sequence: TGTGCCAGCAGCTTAGTTGGACAGCCAGAAAAACTGTTTTTT. It codes for CASSLVGQPEKLFF.

The chain joins TRBV5-1 to TRBJ2-7; D gene ambiguous. V lost 5 bases to trimming and J lost 0 bases, with 9 bases between them. Germline V gene data show CDR1 as SGHRS and CDR2 as YFSETQ. This CDR3 has 13 residues. CDR3 coding DNA: TGCGCCAGCAGTGGGCAGACCTCCTACGAGCAGTACTTC. It specifies CASSGQTSYEQYF. The full variable domain, completed using reference TRBV5-1 and TRBJ2-7, is KAGVTQTPRYLIKTRGQQVTLSCSPISGHRSVSWYQQTPGQGLQFLFEYFSETQRNKGNFPGRFSGRQFSNSRSEMNVSTLELGDSALYLCASSGQTSYEQYFGPGTRLTVT.

CDR3: CASRYQTGEQYF. The CDR3 nucleotides are TGTGCCAGCAGATACCAAACAGGAGAGCAGTACTTC. This sequence joins TRBV6-1 and TRBJ2-7, with a possible D match to TRBD1 (5 bases). The CDR3 has 12 amino acids. Germline V gene lookup returns CDR1 MNHNS and CDR2 SASEGT. The V end was cut by 6 bases, the J end by 7 bases, with 13 bases between.

The rearrangement links TRBV29-1 to TRBJ2-1; D is ambiguous. CDR1 is SQVTM, CDR2 ANQGSEA, per germline. The CDR3 loop spans 12 amino acids. Trimming cost V 7 bases and J 10 bases, with 17 bases left between them. The CDR3 here is CSAQRDTIEQFF. In nucleotides, the CDR3 is TGCAGCGCTCAGCGAGATACAATCGAGCAGTTCTTC.

The gene calls are TRBV1 and TRBJ2-5. TRBV1 has pseudogene status. The CDR3 is 11 residues long. CDR3 nucleotide sequence: TGCACCAGCCGATCGTCGGCGACCCAGTACTTC. Its translation is CTSRSSATQYF.

This clone showed up just once. The chain links TRBV7-9 to TRBJ2-1; unclear D gene. This CDR3 has 13 residues. The germline V and J ends were trimmed by 1 base and 7 bases, with 8 bases remaining between them. Germline CDR1 is SEHNR and CDR2 is FQNEAQ (reference sequence). The CDR3 nucleotides read TGTGCCAGCAGCTTAGTGCTTGCGAATGAGCAGTTCTTC. This sequence encodes CASSLVLANEQFF.

The rearrangement links TRBV7-8 to TRBJ1-5; D call uncertain. Germline CDR1 reads SGHVS; CDR2 reads FQNEAQ. Trimming pared 2 bases from V and 6 bases from J, leaving 8 bases between. The CDR3 consists of 13 residues. As DNA, the CDR3 is TGTGCCAGCAGCTTAACTGGAATTCAGCCCCAGCATTTT. Translation: CASSLTGIQPQHF.

The rearrangement joins TRBV10-3 to TRBJ2-5, with D possibly TRBD2 on 6 matching bases. Germline V gene data show CDR1 as ENHRY and CDR2 as SYGVKD. This CDR3 contains 13 residues. V was cut by 5 bases and J by 5 bases, with 12 bases left in between. Here the CDR3 reads CAISPGLRETQYF. CDR3 DNA: TGTGCCATCAGTCCGGGACTTCGGGAGACCCAGTACTTC.

The chain recombines TRBV19 with TRBJ1-4, with TRBD1 as a possible D gene (5 bases). The V gene lost 9 bases and the J gene lost 4 bases, with 12 bases spanning the gap. This CDR3 has 13 amino acids. Germline V gene sequence: CDR1 LNHDA, CDR2 SQIVND (reference sequence). Written as DNA, the CDR3 is TGTGCCAGCGGGACCGACGATAATGAAAAACTGTTTTTT. Amino acid sequence: CASGTDDNEKLFF.

This sequence joins TRBV5-1 and TRBJ2-7; 12 bases are shared with TRBD2. Germline CDR1 reads SGHRS; CDR2 reads YFSETQ. Trimming removed 4 bases from V and 3 bases from J; junction bases left unmatched: 8. This CDR3 is 16 amino acids long. The CDR3 DNA reads TGCGCCAGCAGCGCCCTAGCGGGAGGGCCCTACTACGAGCAGTACTTC. Its protein product is CASSALAGGPYYEQYF.

The chain joins TRBV2 to TRBJ2-1; D is undetermined. The CDR3 consists of 13 residues. Germline V gene data show CDR1 as SNHLY and CDR2 as FYNNEI. V was cut by 6 bases and J by 4 bases, with 10 bases left in between. The CDR3 DNA reads as TGTGCCAGCAGAGGGCTGGCTTACAATGAGCAGTTCTTC. Translated, it gives CASRGLAYNEQFF.

V and J are TRBV5-1 and TRBJ2-7; 7 nucleotides agree with TRBD1. The CDR3 length is 12 residues. Trimming at V came to 8 bases and at J to 3 bases, leaving 5 bases not matched to a gene. The germline CDR1 and CDR2 sequences are SGHRS and YFSETQ. Here the CDR3 DNA reads TGCGCCAGTCGACAGGGCCGCTACGAGCAGTACTTC. It specifies CASRQGRYEQYF.

The genes are TRBV5-5 and TRBJ1-4; 8 bases agree with TRBD1. Trimming cost V 5 bases and J 8 bases; bases outside gene matches: 5. Germline CDR1 is SGHKS and CDR2 is YYEKEE (reference sequence). The CDR3 contains 13 residues. CDR3 DNA: TGTGCCAGCAGTCCGACAGGGGACGAAAAACTGTTTTTT. This gives the protein CASSPTGDEKLFF.

The chain carries TRBV11-2 and TRBJ2-5, with D unresolved. With 5 bases removed from V and 11 bases from J, the gap between germline ends came to 21 bases. CDR1 and CDR2 (germline): SGHAT, FQNNGV. The length of the CDR3 is 14 residues. The DNA for the CDR3 is TGTGCCAGCAGCCCTCCAGGCGGCGGTTACCAGCAGTACTTC. Translation gives CASSPPGGGYQQYF.

The gene calls are TRBV7-6 and TRBJ2-7; 8 bases map to TRBD1. The junction had 4 bases not matched to a gene; V was cut back by 4 bases and J by 2 bases. Germline V gives CDR1 SGHVS, CDR2 FNYEAQ. The CDR3 spans 14 residues. CDR3 amino acids: CASSSAGGTYEQYF. CDR3 nucleotides: TGTGCCAGCAGCTCGGCAGGGGGCACCTACGAGCAGTACTTC.

The chain couples TRBV6-5 to TRBJ2-5; TRBD2 might be the D (5 bases). Looked up from germline, CDR1 is MNHEY and CDR2 is SVGAGI. This CDR3 region has 15 residues. Trimming removed 0 bases from V and 1 base from J, with 9 bases in between. In DNA form, the CDR3 reads TGTGCCAGCAGTTACTCGAGCGGAGTCCAAGAGACCCAGTACTTC. This sequence encodes CASSYSSGVQETQYF.

This clone appeared a single time. The chain uses TRBV6-4 and TRBJ2-3; 10 bases agree with TRBD2. This CDR3 region has 14 residues. V lost 2 bases and J lost 4; bases outside the gene matches: 0. Germline V CDR1 and CDR2: MRHNA, SNTAGT. The CDR3 sequence is CASSDGTSADTQYF. The CDR3 region has the DNA TGTGCCAGCAGTGACGGGACTAGCGCAGATACGCAGTATTTT.

The chain joins TRBV5-6 to TRBJ2-7, with 7 bases lining up with TRBD1. This CDR3 spans 14 amino acids. The V segment lost 0 bases and the J segment 4 bases; nucleotides outside the gene matches: 4. Germline V gives CDR1 SGHDT, CDR2 YYEEEE. CDR3: CASSLGDSIYEQYF. In DNA, the CDR3 is TGTGCCAGCAGCTTGGGGGACAGCATATACGAGCAGTACTTC.

V usage is TRBV18 and J usage is TRBJ2-3, with 7 bases fitting TRBD2. This CDR3 spans 18 amino acids. Trimming took 0 bases from V and 4 from J; bases not matched to a gene: 13. In germline, CDR1 is KGHSH, CDR2 LQKENI. The CDR3 spells CASSPPTSLEWVPDTQYF. CDR3 DNA: TGTGCCAGCTCACCACCGACTAGCCTGGAATGGGTGCCAGATACGCAGTATTTT.

The V call is TRBV6-5, the J call TRBJ2-7, with D perhaps matching TRBD1 (5 bases). Trimming left V 4 bases short and J 4 bases short, with 11 bases between. The germline V gene has CDR1 MNHEY and CDR2 SVGAGI. This CDR3 has 13 residues. CDR3 coding DNA: TGTGCCAGCAGTTTTGGCAGGGAATACGAGCAGTACTTC. It encodes CASSFGREYEQYF.

Comment on this clone: This CDR3 is also generated by other DNA sequences in the sample. The chain combines TRBV9 with TRBJ2-3, with no clear D. V was cut by 0 bases and J by 1 base, with 3 bases left in between. CDR3 length equals 13 residues. Germline CDR1 and CDR2: SGDLS and YYNGEE. The CDR3 DNA is TGTGCCAGCAGCGTAGAGGGCACAGATACGCAGTATTTT. Translation gives CASSVEGTDTQYF.

This clone was detected only once. This chain joins TRBV2 and TRBJ2-7, with 12 bases identical to TRBD1. Germline loops: CDR1 SNHLY, CDR2 FYNNEI. The CDR3 spans 15 residues. Trimming took 4 bases from V and 7 from J; bases not matched to a gene: 8. DNA for the CDR3: TGTGCCAGCAGTGCCCCCGGGACAGGGGGCAGGGAGCAGTACTTC. Residues: CASSAPGTGGREQYF.